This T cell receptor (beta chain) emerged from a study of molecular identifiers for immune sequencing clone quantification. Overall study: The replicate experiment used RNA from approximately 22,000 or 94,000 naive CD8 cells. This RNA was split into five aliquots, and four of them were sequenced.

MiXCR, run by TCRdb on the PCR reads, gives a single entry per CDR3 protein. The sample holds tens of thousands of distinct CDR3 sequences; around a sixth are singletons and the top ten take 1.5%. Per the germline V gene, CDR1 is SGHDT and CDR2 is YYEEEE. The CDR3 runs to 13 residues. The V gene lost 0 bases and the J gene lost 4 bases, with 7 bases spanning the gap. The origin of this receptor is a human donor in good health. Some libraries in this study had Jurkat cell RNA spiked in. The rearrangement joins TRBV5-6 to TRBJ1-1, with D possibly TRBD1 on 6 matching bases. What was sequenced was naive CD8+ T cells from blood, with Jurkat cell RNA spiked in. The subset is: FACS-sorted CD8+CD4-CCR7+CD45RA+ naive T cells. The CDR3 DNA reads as TGTGCCAGCAGCTTGGGCAGGGGCACTGAAGCTTTCTTT. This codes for CASSLGRGTEAFF.